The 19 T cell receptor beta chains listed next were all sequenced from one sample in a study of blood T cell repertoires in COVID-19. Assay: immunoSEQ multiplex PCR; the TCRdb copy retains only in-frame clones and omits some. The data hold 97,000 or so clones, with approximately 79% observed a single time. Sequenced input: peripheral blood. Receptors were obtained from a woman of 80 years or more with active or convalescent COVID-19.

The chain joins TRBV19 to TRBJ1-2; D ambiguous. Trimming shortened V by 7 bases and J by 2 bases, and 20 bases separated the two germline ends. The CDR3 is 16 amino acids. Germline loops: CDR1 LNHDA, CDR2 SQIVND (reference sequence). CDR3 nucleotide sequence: TGTGCCAGTACCAGAGGAGGGCGAGCCGCCAACTATGGCTACACCTTC. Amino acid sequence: CASTRGGRAANYGYTF.

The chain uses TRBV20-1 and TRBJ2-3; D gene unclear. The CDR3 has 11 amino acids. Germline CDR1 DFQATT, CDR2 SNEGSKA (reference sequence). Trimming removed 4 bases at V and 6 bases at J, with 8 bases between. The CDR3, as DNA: TGCAGTGCTACTAGTCTGGATACGCAGTATTTT. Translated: CSATSLDTQYF.

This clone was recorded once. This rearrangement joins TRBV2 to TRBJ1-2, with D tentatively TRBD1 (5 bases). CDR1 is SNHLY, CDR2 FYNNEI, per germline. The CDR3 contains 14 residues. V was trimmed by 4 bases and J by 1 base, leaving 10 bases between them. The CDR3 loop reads CASSVSGLNYGYTF. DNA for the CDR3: TGTGCCAGCAGTGTCTCGGGACTTAACTATGGCTACACCTTC.

The CDR3 bases are TGTGCCAGCAGCCCGGGGGAACTAAACACTGAAGCTTTCTTT. Translation: CASSPGELNTEAFF. V is TRBV7-9 and J is TRBJ1-1, with D possibly being TRBD1 (5 bases). Germline loops: CDR1 SEHNR, CDR2 FQNEAQ (reference sequence). The V end was cut by 5 bases, the J end by 2 bases, with 12 bases between. The CDR3 covers 14 residues.

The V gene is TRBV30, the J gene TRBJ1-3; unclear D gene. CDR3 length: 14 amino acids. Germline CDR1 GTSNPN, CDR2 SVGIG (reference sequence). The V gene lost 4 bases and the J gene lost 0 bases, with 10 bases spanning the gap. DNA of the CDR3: TGTGCCTGGACCAAAAGCAACTCTGGAAACACCATATATTTT. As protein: CAWTKSNSGNTIYF. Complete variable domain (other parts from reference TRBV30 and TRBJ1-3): SQTIHQWPATLVQPVGSPLSLECTVEGTSNPNLYWYRQAAGRGLQLLFYSVGIGQISSEVPQNLSASRPQDRQFILSSKKLLLSDSGFYLCAWTKSNSGNTIYFGEGSWLTVV.

CDR3 in DNA: TGTGCCAGCAGTTCGCCTCAGCGCGAGCAGTACTTC. It encodes CASSSPQREQYF. This chain connects TRBV28 to TRBJ2-7, with D hard to call. Germline lookup yields CDR1 MDHEN and CDR2 SYDVKM. The CDR3 covers 12 residues. Trimming cost V 4 bases and J 6 bases, with 10 bases left between them.

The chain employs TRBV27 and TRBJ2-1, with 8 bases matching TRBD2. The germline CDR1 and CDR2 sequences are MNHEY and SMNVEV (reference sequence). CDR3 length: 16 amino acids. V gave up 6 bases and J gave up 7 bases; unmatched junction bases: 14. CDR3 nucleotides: TGTGCCAGCAGGTCCACCACTAGCGGACTAATTAATGAGCAGTTCTTC. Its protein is CASRSTTSGLINEQFF.

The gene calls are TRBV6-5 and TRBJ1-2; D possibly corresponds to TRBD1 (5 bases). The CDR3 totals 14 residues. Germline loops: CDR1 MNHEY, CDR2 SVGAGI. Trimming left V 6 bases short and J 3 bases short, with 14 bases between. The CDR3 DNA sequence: TGTGCCAGCAGCCCCGTGGGGCTTGACTATGGCTACACCTTC. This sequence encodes CASSPVGLDYGYTF.

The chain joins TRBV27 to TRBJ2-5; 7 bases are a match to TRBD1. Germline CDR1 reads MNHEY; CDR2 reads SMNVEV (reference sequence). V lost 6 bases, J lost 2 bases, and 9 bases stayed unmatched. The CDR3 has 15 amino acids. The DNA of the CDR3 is TGTGCCAGCAGCGGGACAGAGACTGGACAAGAGACCCAGTACTTC. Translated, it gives CASSGTETGQETQYF.

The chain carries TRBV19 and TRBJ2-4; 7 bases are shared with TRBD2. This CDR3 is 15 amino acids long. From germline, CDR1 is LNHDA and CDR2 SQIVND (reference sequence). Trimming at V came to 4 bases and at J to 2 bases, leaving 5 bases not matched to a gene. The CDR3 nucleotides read TGTGCCAGTAGTAGCGGGAGCGTAACCAAAAACATTCAGTACTTC. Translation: CASSSGSVTKNIQYF.

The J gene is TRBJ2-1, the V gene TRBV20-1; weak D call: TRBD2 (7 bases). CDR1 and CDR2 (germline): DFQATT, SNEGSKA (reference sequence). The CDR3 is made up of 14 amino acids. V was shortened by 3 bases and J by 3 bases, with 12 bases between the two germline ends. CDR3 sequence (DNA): TGCAGTGCTAGTCGGGGGGCTGGCTACAATGAGCAGTTCTTC. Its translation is CSASRGAGYNEQFF.

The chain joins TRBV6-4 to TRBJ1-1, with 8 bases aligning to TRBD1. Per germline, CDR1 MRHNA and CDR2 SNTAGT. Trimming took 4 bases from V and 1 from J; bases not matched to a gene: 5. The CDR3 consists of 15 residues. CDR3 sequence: CASSVRDRRNTEAFF. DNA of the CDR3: TGTGCCAGCAGTGTACGGGACAGGAGGAACACTGAAGCTTTCTTT.

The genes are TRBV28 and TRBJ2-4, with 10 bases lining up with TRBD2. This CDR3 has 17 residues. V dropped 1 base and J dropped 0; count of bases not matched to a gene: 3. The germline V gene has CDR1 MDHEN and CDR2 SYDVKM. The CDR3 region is CASSLFLAGGAKNIQYF. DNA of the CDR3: TGTGCCAGCAGTTTATTCTTAGCGGGAGGAGCCAAAAACATTCAGTACTTC.

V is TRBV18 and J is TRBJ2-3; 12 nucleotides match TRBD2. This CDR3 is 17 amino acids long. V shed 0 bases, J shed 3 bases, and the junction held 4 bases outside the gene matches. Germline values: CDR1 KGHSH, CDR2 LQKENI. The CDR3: CASSPPTSGRKTDTQYF. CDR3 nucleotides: TGTGCCAGCTCACCACCGACTAGCGGGAGAAAAACAGATACGCAGTATTTT.

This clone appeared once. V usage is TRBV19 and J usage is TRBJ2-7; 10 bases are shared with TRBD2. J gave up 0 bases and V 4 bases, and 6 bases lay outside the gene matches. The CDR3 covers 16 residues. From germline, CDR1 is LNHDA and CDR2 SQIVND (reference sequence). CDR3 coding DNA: TGTGCCAGTAGTACTAGCGGGAGAAGAAGCTCCTACGAGCAGTACTTC. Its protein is CASSTSGRRSSYEQYF.

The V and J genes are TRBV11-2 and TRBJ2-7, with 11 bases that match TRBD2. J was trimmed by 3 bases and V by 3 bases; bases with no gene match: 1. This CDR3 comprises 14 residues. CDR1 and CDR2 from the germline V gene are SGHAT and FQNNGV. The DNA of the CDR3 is TGTGCCAGCAGCTTCCTAGCGGGAGGCTACGAGCAGTACTTC. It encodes CASSFLAGGYEQYF.

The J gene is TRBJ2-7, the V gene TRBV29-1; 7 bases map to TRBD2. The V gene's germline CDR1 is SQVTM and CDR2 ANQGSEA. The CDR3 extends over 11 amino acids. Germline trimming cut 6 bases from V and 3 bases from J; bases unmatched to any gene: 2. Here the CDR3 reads CSVGTNYEQYF. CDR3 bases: TGCAGCGTGGGGACTAACTACGAGCAGTACTTC.

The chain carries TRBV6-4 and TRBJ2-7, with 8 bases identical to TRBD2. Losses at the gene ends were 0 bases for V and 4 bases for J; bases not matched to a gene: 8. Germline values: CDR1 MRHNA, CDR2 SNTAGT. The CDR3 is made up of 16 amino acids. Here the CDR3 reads CASSDSILADCYEQYF. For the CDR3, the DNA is TGTGCCAGCAGTGACTCGATACTAGCGGATTGTTACGAGCAGTACTTC.

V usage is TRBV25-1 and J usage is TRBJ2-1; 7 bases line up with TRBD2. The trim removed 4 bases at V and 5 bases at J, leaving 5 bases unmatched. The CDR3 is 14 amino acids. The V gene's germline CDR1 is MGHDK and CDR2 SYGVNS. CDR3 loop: CASSVASGNNEQFF. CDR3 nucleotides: TGTGCCAGCAGTGTGGCTAGCGGCAACAATGAGCAGTTCTTC.